This is a list of T cell receptor beta chains from one sample in a study of T cell responses to AZD1222 COVID-19 vaccine. Some clones are missing from TCRdb's copy, which holds only in-frame ones; the method was immunoSEQ multiplex PCR. The repertoire includes about 210,000 clones, around 92% of them detected once, and 1% to 1.5% sits in the top ten. Sequenced material: peripheral blood, taken on day 0 of AZD1222 vaccination. The receptors stem from an adult in good health. CDR3s include the opening cysteine and the closing phenylalanine or tryptophan. D genes are given only for firm matches. Clone size is not always given. Where it is, it says once, few, many or a class for expanded clones.

J gene: TRBJ2-1; V gene: TRBV3-1/TRBV3-2; D gene: TRBD2; clone size: .; CDR3 DNA: TGTGCCAGCAGCCAGGATAGCGGGAGGCACAATGAGCAGTTCTTC; CDR3 protein: CASSQDSGRHNEQFF
J gene: TRBJ2-3; V gene: TRBV5-5; D gene: .; clone size: .; CDR3 DNA: TGTGCCAGCAGCTTGAGGACTTTTAGCACAGATACGCAGTATTTT; CDR3 protein: CASSLRTFSTDTQYF
J gene: TRBJ2-1; V gene: TRBV10-3; D gene: .; clone size: .; CDR3 DNA: TGTGCCATCCGGGGGCTACGGAATGAGCAGTTCTTC; CDR3 protein: CAIRGLRNEQFF
J gene: TRBJ2-1; V gene: TRBV7-9; D gene: TRBD1; clone size: .; CDR3 DNA: TGTGCCAGCACTGGACAGGGGATAAATGAGCAGTTCTTC; CDR3 protein: CASTGQGINEQFF
J gene: TRBJ1-1; V gene: TRBV6-5; D gene: .; clone size: .; CDR3 DNA: TGTGCCAGCAGTTACGCCGGGACGGTGAACACTGAAGCTTTCTTT; CDR3 protein: CASSYAGTVNTEAFF
J gene: TRBJ2-7; V gene: TRBV11-2; D gene: .; clone size: .; CDR3 DNA: TGTGCCAGCAGCCACAGGGTTGGCGAGCAGTACTTC; CDR3 protein: CASSHRVGEQYF
J gene: TRBJ2-1; V gene: TRBV7-9; D gene: .; clone size: .; CDR3 DNA: TGTGCCAGCAGCTCGAGGGGGATTTCCTACAATGAGCAGTTCTTC; CDR3 protein: CASSSRGISYNEQFF
J gene: TRBJ2-1; V gene: TRBV9; D gene: TRBD1; clone size: .; CDR3 DNA: TGTGCCAGCAGCCCCAGACAGGGCTACAATGAGCAGTTCTTC; CDR3 protein: CASSPRQGYNEQFF
J gene: TRBJ2-3; V gene: TRBV9; D gene: TRBD2; clone size: .; CDR3 DNA: TGTGCCAGCAGCTCACGCCGGACCCTCGGGGGGAACACAGATACGCAGTATTTT; CDR3 protein: CASSSRRTLGGNTDTQYF
J gene: TRBJ2-1; V gene: TRBV6-6; D gene: TRBD1; clone size: .; CDR3 DNA: TGTGCCAGCAAGACAGGGATCAATGAGCAGTTCTTC; CDR3 protein: CASKTGINEQFF
J gene: TRBJ1-4; V gene: TRBV11-1; D gene: .; clone size: .; CDR3 DNA: TGTGCCAGCAGCCCCCGGACAAGTAATGAAAAACTGTTTTTT; CDR3 protein: CASSPRTSNEKLFF
J gene: TRBJ1-5; V gene: TRBV7-2; D gene: TRBD1; clone size: .; CDR3 DNA: TGTGCCAGCAGCCCGACAGGGGTTACCAATCAGCCCCAGCATTTT; CDR3 protein: CASSPTGVTNQPQHF
J gene: TRBJ2-6; V gene: TRBV7-3; D gene: .; clone size: once; CDR3 DNA: TGTGCCAGCAGCCTAAACGGGGGTCTAGGGCGGGCCAACGTCCTGACTTTC; CDR3 protein: CASSLNGGLGRANVLTF
J gene: TRBJ1-1; V gene: TRBV7-2; D gene: .; clone size: .; CDR3 DNA: TGTGCCAGCAGCTCGGGACTCTGGGGAGGGACCACTGAAGCTTTCTTT; CDR3 protein: CASSSGLWGGTTEAFF
J gene: TRBJ1-6; V gene: TRBV11-2; D gene: .; clone size: .; CDR3 DNA: TGTGCCAGCAGCTTAGGAACTTCACCCCTCCACTTT; CDR3 protein: CASSLGTSPLHF
J gene: TRBJ2-5; V gene: TRBV11-1; D gene: TRBD1; clone size: .; CDR3 DNA: TGTGCCAGCAGCTTAACAGGGGGCTTGGAGACCCAGTACTTC; CDR3 protein: CASSLTGGLETQYF
J gene: TRBJ1-3; V gene: TRBV7-8; D gene: .; clone size: few; CDR3 DNA: TGTGCCAGCAGCTTAGGGGTTCTCCAAGCTGGAAACACCATATATTTT; CDR3 protein: CASSLGVLQAGNTIYF
J gene: TRBJ1-6; V gene: TRBV4-3; D gene: .; clone size: .; CDR3 DNA: TGCGCCAGCAGCCAAGATCCCGGGCTCAATTCACCCCTCCACTTT; CDR3 protein: CASSQDPGLNSPLHF
J gene: TRBJ2-3; V gene: TRBV6-2/TRBV6-3; D gene: .; clone size: few; CDR3 DNA: TGTGCCAGCAGTTACGGCCAGGGCGATGCCCGCGGAGATACGCAGTATTTT; CDR3 protein: CASSYGQGDARGDTQYF
J gene: TRBJ2-3; V gene: TRBV3-1/TRBV3-2; D gene: .; clone size: once; CDR3 DNA: TGTGCCAGCAGCCAACGGGGTGCAGATACGCAGTATTTT; CDR3 protein: CASSQRGADTQYF
J gene: TRBJ1-2; V gene: TRBV28; D gene: .; clone size: .; CDR3 DNA: TGTGCCAGCTCACTCGTCCAGAACTATGGCTACACCTTC; CDR3 protein: CASSLVQNYGYTF
J gene: TRBJ1-6; V gene: TRBV7-2; D gene: .; clone size: .; CDR3 DNA: TGTGCCAGCAGCTTAGCGTCGGGGGACGGTTCACCCCTCCACTTT; CDR3 protein: CASSLASGDGSPLHF
J gene: TRBJ2-5; V gene: TRBV6-1; D gene: .; clone size: .; CDR3 DNA: TGTGCCAGCAGTGAAGGGTTTATCTCTCCTCAAGAGACCCAGTACTTC; CDR3 protein: CASSEGFISPQETQYF
J gene: TRBJ2-3; V gene: TRBV7-3; D gene: .; clone size: .; CDR3 DNA: TGTGCCAGCAGCTTAGGTTTAGGCACAGATACGCAGTATTTT; CDR3 protein: CASSLGLGTDTQYF
J gene: TRBJ1-1; V gene: TRBV2; D gene: TRBD1; clone size: .; CDR3 DNA: TGTGCCAGCAGTGACCAGGGGGCTGGGAACACTGAAGCTTTCTTT; CDR3 protein: CASSDQGAGNTEAFF
J gene: TRBJ2-1; V gene: TRBV7-3; D gene: TRBD2; clone size: .; CDR3 DNA: TGTGCCAGCAGCTTAAATCCTAGCGGGCACAATGAGCAGTTCTTC; CDR3 protein: CASSLNPSGHNEQFF
J gene: TRBJ1-5; V gene: TRBV29-1; D gene: .; clone size: .; CDR3 DNA: TGCAGCGTCGGGGCCCGGGATCAGCCCCAGCATTTT; CDR3 protein: CSVGARDQPQHF
J gene: TRBJ1-2; V gene: TRBV10-3; D gene: .; clone size: .; CDR3 DNA: TGTGCCTCCGGGGAAGGGGTAGGTGGCTACACCTTC; CDR3 protein: CASGEGVGGYTF
J gene: TRBJ2-2; V gene: TRBV12-5; D gene: .; clone size: .; CDR3 DNA: TGTGCTAGTGGTTTGTGGGGGAACACCGGGGAGCTGTTTTTT; CDR3 protein: CASGLWGNTGELFF
J gene: TRBJ1-2; V gene: TRBV18; D gene: TRBD1; clone size: .; CDR3 DNA: TGTGCCAGCTCAAGGGACAGGTCCTATGGCTACACCTTC; CDR3 protein: CASSRDRSYGYTF
J gene: TRBJ1-1; V gene: TRBV12-3/TRBV12-4; D gene: .; clone size: .; CDR3 DNA: TGTGCCAGCAGTTTACGGGGCACTGAAGCTTTCTTT; CDR3 protein: CASSLRGTEAFF
J gene: TRBJ1-2; V gene: TRBV5-1; D gene: TRBD1; clone size: .; CDR3 DNA: TGCGCCAGCAGCGGGGCAGGGGGCTATGGCTACACCTTC; CDR3 protein: CASSGAGGYGYTF